These T cell receptor beta chains were read from a single sample in a study of post-analysis software for immune sequencing data. TCRdb re-analysed the PCR reads in MiXCR, keeping a single row per CDR3 protein. The sample lists 380,000 or so distinct CDR3 sequences, roughly 36% occurring once. Sample: blood. The receptors stem from a girl aged 5-17 years with multiple sclerosis. Each CDR3 is given with its conserved first and last residue. A D gene is named only where the DNA matches it firmly. A row's size may be missing; if present it is once, few, many or a size class.

clone_size,j_call,d_call,v_call,cdr3_nt,cdr3_aa
-,TRBJ2-7,-,TRBV27,TGTGCCAGCAGTCTAACCCCAGGGAGGTACGAGCAGTACTTC,CASSLTPGRYEQYF
-,TRBJ2-7,-,TRBV5-1,TGCGCCAGCAGCTTCGGGGGCCTCTACGAGCAGTACTTC,CASSFGGLYEQYF
-,TRBJ2-1,-,TRBV20-1,TGCAGTGCTAGACTAGGAATGCGTGAGCAGTTCTTC,CSARLGMREQFF
-,TRBJ2-7,TRBD1,TRBV28,TGTGCCAGCTCGGCAGGGGACAGGGTGTTACACGAGCAGTACTTC,CASSAGDRVLHEQYF
-,TRBJ2-7,-,TRBV3-1,TGTGCCAGCAGCCAAGGACCTACCTACGAGCGGTACTTC,CASSQGPTYERYF
-,TRBJ2-1,-,TRBV9,TGTGCCAGCAGCGTAGGGACTGGGCGGTATGAGCAGTTCTTC,CASSVGTGRYEQFF
few,TRBJ2-3,-,TRBV7-2,TGTGCCAGCAGCCAGATCAGGGGAGCAGATACGCAGTATTTT,CASSQIRGADTQYF
-,TRBJ2-1,-,TRBV15,TGTGCCACCAGCAACGATGGGGACCTCCAGTTCTTC,CATSNDGDLQFF
-,TRBJ2-3,-,TRBV28,TGTGCCAGCAGTTTCCCCCAACGTTGGTCCGCAAATACGCAGTATTTT,CASSFPQRWSANTQYF
few,TRBJ1-5,-,TRBV27,TGTGCCAGCAGCCCTAAAATTTCATTGGGAGGACAGCCCCAGCATTTT,CASSPKISLGGQPQHF
many,TRBJ1-2,TRBD1,TRBV3-1,TGTGCCAGCAGCCTGGGACAGGGGGCTAACTATGGCTACACCTTC,CASSLGQGANYGYTF
few,TRBJ2-4,-,TRBV20-1,TGCAGTGCTAGAGATTGGGGTCTAGCCAAAAACATTCAGTACTTC,CSARDWGLAKNIQYF
few,TRBJ1-5,-,TRBV12-3/TRBV12-4,TGTGCCAGCAGTTTAGAGGACAGAGATCAGCCCCAGCATTTT,CASSLEDRDQPQHF
-,TRBJ1-1,-,TRBV6-5,TGTGCCAGCAGGTGGGACCCCCAAAGTGGTGAAGCTTTCTTT,CASRWDPQSGEAFF
-,TRBJ1-6,TRBD1,TRBV7-8,TGTGCCAGCAGCTTAGCGCAGGGGGTCAATTCACCCCTCCACTTT,CASSLAQGVNSPLHF
-,TRBJ2-7,TRBD2,TRBV5-1,TGCGCCAGCAGCCCCTGGAGCGGGGCAAGCTCCTACGAGCAGTACTTC,CASSPWSGASSYEQYF
-,TRBJ2-7,-,TRBV11-2,TGTGCCAGCGCCGTGGCGGCGCCAGGCGAGCAGTACTTC,CASAVAAPGEQYF
-,TRBJ2-7,TRBD2,TRBV7-9,TGTGCCAGCAGCCCGCCGGGGGGGACCGAGCAGTACTTC,CASSPPGGTEQYF
-,TRBJ2-3,-,TRBV30,TGTGCCGGAATAGAGGATACGCAGTATTTT,CAGIEDTQYF
few,TRBJ2-7,TRBD2,TRBV20-1,TGCAGTGCTAGCACTAGCGGGGCCTACGAGCAGTACTTC,CSASTSGAYEQYF
few,TRBJ2-1,TRBD1,TRBV28,TGTGCCAGCAGTACCCGACAGGGGGGGAAAAACTACAATGAGCAGTTCTTC,CASSTRQGGKNYNEQFF
-,TRBJ1-1,TRBD1,TRBV2,TGTGCCAACATCCCGACAGGGGTGAACACTGAAGCTTTCTTT,CANIPTGVNTEAFF
-,TRBJ2-5,TRBD1,TRBV6-5,TGTGCCAGCAGTTACCACAGGGGGCCTCGGGAGACCCAGTACTTC,CASSYHRGPRETQYF
few,TRBJ2-7,-,TRBV20-1,TGCAGTGCTAGTATGTCGAGGGGCCCGAGCTCCTACGAGCAGTACTTC,CSASMSRGPSSYEQYF
-,TRBJ2-7,-,TRBV5-1,TGCGCCAGCAGCTTGAACCCCCCAGGGTACGAGCAGTACTTC,CASSLNPPGYEQYF
once,TRBJ2-2,-,TRBV3-1,TGTGCCAGCAGCCAAGACGGTAGAGGTACCGGGGAGCTGTTTTTT,CASSQDGRGTGELFF
-,TRBJ2-7,-,TRBV20-1,TGCAGTGCTGGGCGTCCAGGACGGAGCTCCTACGAGCAGTACTTC,CSAGRPGRSSYEQYF
few,TRBJ2-5,-,TRBV3-1,TGTGCCAGCAGCCAAGGGACTACCCAAGAGACCCAGTACTTC,CASSQGTTQETQYF
-,TRBJ2-7,-,TRBV7-3,TGTGCCAGCAGCGTCGTCTCAGGGACTGAGCAGTACTTC,CASSVVSGTEQYF
-,TRBJ2-3,-,TRBV29-1,TGCAGCGCCGGCCTTGGGGGGTTTGGCACAGATACGCAGTATTTT,CSAGLGGFGTDTQYF
once,TRBJ2-2,-,TRBV4-3,TGCGCCAGCAGCCAAGACTCCCGGAACACCGGGGAGCTGTTTTTT,CASSQDSRNTGELFF
-,TRBJ1-2,-,TRBV27,TGTGCCAGCAGTTTAACAGTAAACGACTATGGCTACACCTTC,CASSLTVNDYGYTF
-,TRBJ2-2,-,TRBV19,TGTGCCAGTAGTCAGACCGAAACGAACACCGGGGAGCTGTTTTTT,CASSQTETNTGELFF
-,TRBJ2-1,-,TRBV4-1,TGCGCCAGCAGCCATGTGGGTTGGGCGGGGAGTGAGCAGTTCTTC,CASSHVGWAGSEQFF
few,TRBJ2-5,TRBD2,TRBV20-1,TGCAGTGCTGGGATAGCGGGCCCTCAAGAGACCCAGTACTTC,CSAGIAGPQETQYF
few,TRBJ2-7,-,TRBV6-2/TRBV6-3,TGTGCCAGCAGTTACTCGCACCTTACCCCGACGGAGCAGTACTTC,CASSYSHLTPTEQYF
-,TRBJ2-1,TRBD1,TRBV12-3/TRBV12-4,TGTGCCAGCAGCGCTACAGGGGGCTATGAGCAGTTCTTC,CASSATGGYEQFF
-,TRBJ2-2,-,TRBV4-1,TGCGTCAGCAGCCAAGTTATTGAGAGTTTGGGGGAGCTGTTTTTT,CVSSQVIESLGELFF
-,TRBJ1-1,-,TRBV6-2/TRBV6-3,TGTGCCAGCAGTTACTCGGGGGTGGGCACTGAAGCTTTCTTT,CASSYSGVGTEAFF
many,TRBJ2-3,TRBD2,TRBV9,TGTGCCAGCAGCCTCGGGACTAGCGGATTCACAGATACGCAGTATTTT,CASSLGTSGFTDTQYF
few,TRBJ2-6,-,TRBV7-3,TGTGCCAGCAGCCCCAAAATGGGGGCAGTCTCTGGGGCCAACGTCCTGACTTTC,CASSPKMGAVSGANVLTF
-,TRBJ1-2,-,TRBV7-3,TGTGCCAGCAGCTTAACCGCAGTACAGGATGGCTACACCTTC,CASSLTAVQDGYTF
-,TRBJ1-2,-,TRBV2,TGTGCCAGCAGTGACAGCCGACCGACCTATGGCTACACCTTC,CASSDSRPTYGYTF
few,TRBJ2-2,TRBD1,TRBV7-2,TGTGCCAGCAGCTTCCCTCCGGGACAGCTTCCTGGGACCGGGGAGCTGTTTTTT,CASSFPPGQLPGTGELFF
-,TRBJ1-4,-,TRBV19,TGTGCCAGTAGTACCTCCCTTGGGGGGGCGGGAGAAAAACTGTTTTTT,CASSTSLGGAGEKLFF
few,TRBJ1-5,TRBD1,TRBV7-8,TGTGCCAGCAGCGTCCGACAGGGCCTATATAGCAATCAGCCCCAGCATTTT,CASSVRQGLYSNQPQHF
-,TRBJ1-4,-,TRBV21-1,TGTGCCAGCAGCAAAGTCCGGACAGGGGGAGAGAAAAAACTGTTTTTT,CASSKVRTGGEKKLFF
few,TRBJ1-5,-,TRBV7-2,TGTGCCAGCAGCTTAGGAGGGGGTACGGATGATCAGCCCCAGCATTTT,CASSLGGGTDDQPQHF
-,TRBJ1-1,TRBD1,TRBV29-1,TGCAGCGTCTCGGACAGGGAAAGTATTGAAGCTTTCTTT,CSVSDRESIEAFF
once,TRBJ2-7,TRBD1,TRBV20-1,TGCAGTGCTAGAGACGGACAGGCCCTCGAGCAGTACTTC,CSARDGQALEQYF
few,TRBJ1-2,TRBD1,TRBV5-1,TGCGCCAGCAGACTCAGGGGGCATTTACATGGCTACACCTTC,CASRLRGHLHGYTF